This note documents a single T cell receptor (beta chain) sequence. Its matching antigen is unknown. Profiled with immunoSEQ multiplex PCR; TCRdb holds only in-frame clones, not every one. The data show more than 100,000 clones, roughly 85% seen once. The sample comes from a study of T cell responses to AZD1222 COVID-19 vaccine. Germline V gene data show CDR1 as KGHSH and CDR2 as LQKENI. Trimming removed 0 bases from V and 6 bases from J, with 12 bases in between. The CDR3 covers 15 residues. Study-level points and caveats: Nearly half of spike-specific TCRs reportedly target unmutated variant regions.

This TCR came from an adult who received the MenACWY meningococcal vaccine as a control. J is TRBJ1-5 and V is TRBV18; D gene unclear. The sequences come from peripheral blood, collected 28 days after the second dose of the MenACWY control vaccine. CDR3 sequence: CASSPPPGEGQPQHF. CDR3 nucleotides: TGTGCCAGCTCACCACCGCCAGGAGAGGGTCAGCCCCAGCATTTT.